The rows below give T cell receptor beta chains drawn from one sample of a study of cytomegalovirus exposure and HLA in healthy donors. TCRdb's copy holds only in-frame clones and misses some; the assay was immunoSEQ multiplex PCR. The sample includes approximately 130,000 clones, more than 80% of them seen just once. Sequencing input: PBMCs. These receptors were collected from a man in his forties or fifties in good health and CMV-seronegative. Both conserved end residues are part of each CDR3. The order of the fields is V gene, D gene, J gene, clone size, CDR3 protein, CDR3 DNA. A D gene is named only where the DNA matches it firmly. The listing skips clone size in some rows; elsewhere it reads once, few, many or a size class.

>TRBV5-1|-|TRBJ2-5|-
CASSQGREGDSYYF
TGCGCCAGCAGCCAGGGGAGGGAGGGAGACTCCTACTACTTC
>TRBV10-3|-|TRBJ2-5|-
CAISESPMETQYF
TGTGCCATCAGTGAGTCCCCTATGGAGACCCAGTACTTC
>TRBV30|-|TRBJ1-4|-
CAWGSEKLFF
TGTGCCTGGGGGAGTGAAAAACTGTTTTTT
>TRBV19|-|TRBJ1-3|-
CASDPGDTSSGNTIYF
TGTGCCAGCGACCCCGGGGACACCTCCTCTGGAAACACCATATATTTT
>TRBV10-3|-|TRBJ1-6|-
CAISESRGRNNSPLHF
TGTGCCATCAGTGAGTCCAGGGGACGGAATAATTCACCCCTCCACTTT
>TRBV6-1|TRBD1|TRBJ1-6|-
CASSEGQPNSPLHF
TGTGCCAGCAGTGAGGGACAGCCTAATTCACCCCTCCACTTT
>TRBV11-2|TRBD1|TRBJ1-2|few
CASSQGKPTGGTGYGYTF
TGTGCCAGCAGCCAGGGAAAGCCCACAGGGGGCACTGGCTATGGCTACACCTTC
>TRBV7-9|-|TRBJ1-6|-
CATGETVNSPLHF
TGTGCGACGGGGGAGACCGTAAATTCACCCCTCCACTTT
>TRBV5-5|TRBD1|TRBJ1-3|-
CASSSPGQGFGNTIYF
TGTGCCAGCAGCTCCCCGGGACAGGGGTTCGGAAACACCATATATTTT
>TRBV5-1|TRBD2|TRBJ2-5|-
CASSDSGGPQETQYF
TGCGCCAGCAGCGATAGCGGGGGGCCCCAAGAGACCCAGTACTTC
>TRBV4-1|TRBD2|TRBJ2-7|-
CASSQDNQASGSGEQYF
TGCGCCAGCAGCCAAGATAACCAGGCTAGCGGGAGTGGGGAGCAGTACTTC
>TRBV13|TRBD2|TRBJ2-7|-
CASSLGNLAGVSYEQYF
TGTGCCAGCAGCTTAGGGAATCTAGCGGGGGTTTCCTACGAGCAGTACTTC
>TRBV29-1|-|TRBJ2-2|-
CSVGKTGTGELFF
TGCAGCGTCGGAAAAACAGGCACCGGGGAGCTGTTTTTT
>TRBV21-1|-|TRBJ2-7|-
CARTRRGRDYEQYF
TGTGCCAGAACTCGAAGGGGCAGGGATTACGAGCAGTACTTC
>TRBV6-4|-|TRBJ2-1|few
CASSRTADNNEQFF
TGTGCCAGCAGCCGGACAGCTGATAACAATGAGCAGTTCTTC
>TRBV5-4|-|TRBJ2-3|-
CASSDPKVGGTDTQYF
TGTGCCAGCAGCGACCCCAAGGTCGGGGGCACAGATACGCAGTATTTT
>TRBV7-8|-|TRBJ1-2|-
CASSYPHEVQGSPTPYGYTF
TGTGCCAGCAGCTACCCCCACGAAGTGCAGGGGTCACCGACACCCTATGGCTACACCTTC
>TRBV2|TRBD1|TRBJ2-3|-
CASSGQVDTQYF
TGTGCCAGCAGCGGACAGGTGGATACGCAGTATTTT
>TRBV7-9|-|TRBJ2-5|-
CASSPQGQETQYF
TGTGCCAGCAGCCCTCAGGGACAAGAGACCCAGTACTTC
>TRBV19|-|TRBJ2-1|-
CASSSEGPTYNEQFF
TGTGCCAGTAGTTCCGAGGGCCCCACCTACAATGAGCAGTTCTTC
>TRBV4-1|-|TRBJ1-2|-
CASSLPLGGDQGYTF
TGCGCCAGCAGCCTCCCCCTGGGGGGGGATCAGGGCTACACCTTC
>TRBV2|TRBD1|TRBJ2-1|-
CASAPGTGLGHEQFF
TGTGCCAGTGCCCCCGGGACAGGACTTGGGCATGAGCAGTTCTTC
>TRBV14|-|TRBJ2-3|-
CASSQDAAGTSTDTQYF
TGTGCCAGCAGCCAAGATGCGGCGGGGACTAGCACAGATACGCAGTATTTT
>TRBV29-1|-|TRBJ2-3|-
CSVTRTVIDTQYF
TGCAGCGTTACCCGGACAGTCATAGATACGCAGTATTTT
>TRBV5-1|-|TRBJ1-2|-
CASSLDKPNYGYTF
TGCGCCAGCAGCTTGGACAAACCTAACTATGGCTACACCTTC
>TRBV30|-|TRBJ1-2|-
CAWTRQAPNYGYTF
TGTGCCTGGACGCGTCAGGCTCCTAACTATGGCTACACCTTC
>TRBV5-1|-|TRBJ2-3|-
CASSGQGSYTDTQYF
TGCGCCAGCAGCGGGCAGGGCTCGTACACAGATACGCAGTATTTT
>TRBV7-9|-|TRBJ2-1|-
CASSLLWANEQFF
TGTGCCAGCAGCCTGCTCTGGGCCAATGAGCAGTTCTTC
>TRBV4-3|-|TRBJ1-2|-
CASSPRGGYYGYTF
TGCGCCAGCAGCCCCCGGGGGGGATATTATGGCTACACCTTC
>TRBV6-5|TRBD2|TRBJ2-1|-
CASTGAGGAYNEQFF
TGTGCCAGCACCGGAGCGGGAGGAGCCTACAATGAGCAGTTCTTC
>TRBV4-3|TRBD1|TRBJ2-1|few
CASSQDRSSYNEQFF
TGCGCCAGCAGCCAGGACAGGAGCTCCTACAATGAGCAGTTCTTC